Described below is a single T cell receptor (beta chain) sequence and its context. This specimen belongs to a study of blood T cell repertoires in COVID-19. Germline V gives CDR1 SEHNR, CDR2 FQNEAQ (reference sequence). The CDR3 sequence is 13 residues long. V was pared by 5 bases and J by 4 bases, with 11 bases between. Profiling relied on immunoSEQ multiplex PCR, and the TCRdb table lists in-frame clones only, not all of them. The sample lists roughly 140,000 clones; 86% were seen once. The chain employs TRBV7-9 and TRBJ1-2; D is possibly TRBD1 (5 bases). The sequence came from a man between 65 and 79 years old with acute or convalescent COVID-19. Sequencing input: peripheral blood. Here the CDR3 DNA reads TGTGCCAGCAGCCTACAGGAATTCTATGGCTACACCTTC. As protein: CASSLQEFYGYTF.